This TCR beta chain emerged from a study of a mutant IDH1 vaccine in newly diagnosed glioma. Background on the study: Treated individuals were roughly 62% male and roughly 40% female, averaging 40.4 years of age. Patients were pretreated with radiotherapy, temozolomide, or both, mostly both.

The CDR3 is 11 amino acids. Germline-derived CDR1 and CDR2 are MNHNS and SASEGT. V dropped 8 bases and J dropped 3 bases, with 8 bases sitting between them. Only in-frame clones appear in the TCRdb table, and some are missing; sequencing was by immunoSEQ multiplex PCR. Of tens of thousands of clones in the sample, about 80% were seen once. Sample time point: baseline, week 1 (first vaccination visit). Indicated treatment: pre-vaccination baseline after standard-of-care therapy. Tumors from donors were new WHO grade 3 or 4 IDH1-mutant astrocytomas with ATRX loss. This sample comprised PBMCs, obtained from a glioma patient treated with radiotherapy, temozolomide or both. The sequence was collected from a woman aged 40 to 55 with glioma. The V call is TRBV6-1, the J call TRBJ2-7; D is uncertain. In nucleotides, the CDR3 is TGTGCCAGCGGCAGAAACTACGAGCAGTACTTC. Protein product: CASGRNYEQYF.